This entry concerns a single T cell receptor beta chain. Its antigen is still unknown. This record belongs to a study of PD-L1 blockade in urothelial cancer. General study results and limits: Below-median pretreatment blood TCR clonality was associated with improved progression-free and overall survival.

As for time point: peripheral blood 6 weeks after treatment start. Added to each PCR by spiking were synthetic TCR analog templates. Here immunoSEQ multiplex PCR was the method, and the copy in TCRdb shows in-frame clones only, minus some. The sample has about 40,000 clones; about 86% are singletons. This clonotype originated in a man aged 55 to 69 with urothelial cancer. The input for sequencing was PBMCs, taken around atezolizumab (anti-PD-L1) treatment.

The CDR3 protein is CASRTSGAGGQTYEQYF. The CDR3 DNA follows: TGTGCCAGCAGGACATCGGGGGCCGGGGGGCAGACCTACGAGCAGTACTTC. The rearrangement joins TRBV27 to TRBJ2-7; D is possibly TRBD2 (7 bases). The CDR3 loop spans 17 amino acids. Looked up from germline, CDR1 is MNHEY and CDR2 is SMNVEV (reference sequence). V was shortened by 6 bases and J by 2 bases, with 23 bases between the two germline ends.